This T cell receptor beta chain was identified in a study of PD-L1 blockade in urothelial cancer. This clone was found once. The CDR3 extends over 15 amino acids. V lost 2 bases to trimming and J lost 6 bases; unmatched junction nucleotides: 5. Germline loops: CDR1 GTSNPN, CDR2 SVGIG (reference sequence). Time point meaning: peripheral blood 6 weeks after treatment start. Sequenced by immunoSEQ multiplex PCR; TCRdb stores in-frame clones only, minus some. The data hold 120,000 or so clones, with around 86% observed a single time. The sequenced sample was PBMCs, obtained around atezolizumab (anti-PD-L1) treatment. V gene TRBV30 combines with J gene TRBJ1-5, with 12 bases lining up with TRBD1. This sequence was found in a man in his forties or fifties with urothelial cancer. Here the CDR3 reads CAWSTGQGAGQPQHF. CDR3 nucleotide sequence: TGTGCCTGGAGTACGGGACAGGGGGCAGGTCAGCCCCAGCATTTT. Full variable domain (remainder filled in from reference TRBV30 and TRBJ1-5): SQTIHQWPATLVQPVGSPLSLECTVEGTSNPNLYWYRQAAGRGLQLLFYSVGIGQISSEVPQNLSASRPQDRQFILSSKKLLLSDSGFYLCAWSTGQGAGQPQHFGDGTRLSIL.